This T cell receptor (beta chain) is drawn from a study of blood T cell repertoires in COVID-19. Trimming took off 1 base at V and 8 bases at J, with 5 bases between the two ends. The CDR3 is 12 amino acids. Only in-frame clones appear in the TCRdb table, and some are missing; sequencing was by immunoSEQ multiplex PCR. The table includes fewer than 130,000 clones, around 84% detected once. This TCR was sampled from a human donor in a cohort sampled during active COVID-19. Sample: peripheral blood. The J gene is TRBJ1-4, the V gene TRBV12-3 or TRBV12-4; a possible D gene is TRBD1 (5 bases). The CDR3 sequence: CASSLGGEKLFF. CDR3 DNA sequence: TGTGCCAGCAGTTTAGGGGGCGAAAAACTGTTTTTT.